The T cell receptor (beta chain) under discussion was sequenced for a study of control samples from healthy donors and cancer patients. The V and J ends lost 2 bases and 6 bases, in that order; junction bases with no gene match: 1. CDR1 and CDR2 (germline): MNHEY, SVGEGT. The CDR3 spans 14 residues. Profiled with immunoSEQ multiplex PCR; TCRdb holds only in-frame clones, not every one. The sample shows 130,000 or so clones, roughly 94% of them seen only once. Sequenced sample: PBMCs. The J gene is TRBJ1-2, the V gene TRBV6-2 or TRBV6-3; TRBD1 matches 12 bases. The receptor was derived from a man in his sixties with colorectal cancer. CDR3 bases: TGTGCCAGCAGTTACGGGACAGGGGGCAATGGCTACACCTTC. It translates to CASSYGTGGNGYTF.